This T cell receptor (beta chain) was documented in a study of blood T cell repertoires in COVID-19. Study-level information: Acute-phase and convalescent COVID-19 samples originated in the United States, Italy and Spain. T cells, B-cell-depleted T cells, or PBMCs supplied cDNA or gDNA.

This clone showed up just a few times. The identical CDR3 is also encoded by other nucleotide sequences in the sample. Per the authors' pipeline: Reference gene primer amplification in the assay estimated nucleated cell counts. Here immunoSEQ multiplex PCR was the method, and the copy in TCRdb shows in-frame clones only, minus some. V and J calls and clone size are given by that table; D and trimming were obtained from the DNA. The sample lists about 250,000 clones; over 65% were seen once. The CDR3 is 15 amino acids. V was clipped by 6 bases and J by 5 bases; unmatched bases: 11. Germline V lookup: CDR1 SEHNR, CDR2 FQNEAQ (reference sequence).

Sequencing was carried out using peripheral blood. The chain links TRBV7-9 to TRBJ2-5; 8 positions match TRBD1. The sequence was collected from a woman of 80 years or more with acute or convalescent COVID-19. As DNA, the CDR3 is TGTGCCAGCAGTTCTGGACAGGGTAGGGGTGAGACCCAGTACTTC. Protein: CASSSGQGRGETQYF.